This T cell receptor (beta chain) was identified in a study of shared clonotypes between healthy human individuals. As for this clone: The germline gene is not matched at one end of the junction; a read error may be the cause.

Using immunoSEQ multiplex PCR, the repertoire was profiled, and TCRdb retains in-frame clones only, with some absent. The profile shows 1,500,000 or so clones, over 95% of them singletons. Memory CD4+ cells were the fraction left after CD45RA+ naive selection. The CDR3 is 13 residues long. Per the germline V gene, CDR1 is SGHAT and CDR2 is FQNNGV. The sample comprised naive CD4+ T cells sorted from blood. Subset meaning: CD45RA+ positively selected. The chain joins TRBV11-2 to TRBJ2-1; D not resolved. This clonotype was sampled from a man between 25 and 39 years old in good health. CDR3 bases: TGTGCCGGCAGCTCGAATTCCTACAATGAGCAGTTCTTC. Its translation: CAGSSNSYNEQFF.